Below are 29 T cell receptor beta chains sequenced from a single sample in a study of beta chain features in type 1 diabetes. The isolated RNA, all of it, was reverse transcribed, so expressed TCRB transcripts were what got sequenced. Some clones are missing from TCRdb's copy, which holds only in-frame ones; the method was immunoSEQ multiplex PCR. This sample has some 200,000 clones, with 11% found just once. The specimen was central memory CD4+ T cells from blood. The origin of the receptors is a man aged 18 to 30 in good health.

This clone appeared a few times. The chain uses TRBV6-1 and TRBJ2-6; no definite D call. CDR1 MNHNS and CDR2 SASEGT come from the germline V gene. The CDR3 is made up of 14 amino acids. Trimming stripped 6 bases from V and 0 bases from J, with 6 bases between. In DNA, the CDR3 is TGTGCCAGCAGAGTTAACTCTGGGGCCAACGTCCTGACTTTC. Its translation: CASRVNSGANVLTF.

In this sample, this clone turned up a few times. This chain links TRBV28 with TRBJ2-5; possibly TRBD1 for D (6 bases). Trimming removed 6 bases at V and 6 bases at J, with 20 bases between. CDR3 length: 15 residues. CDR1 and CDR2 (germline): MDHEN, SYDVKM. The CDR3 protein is CASRPVGTSQKTQYF. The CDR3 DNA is TGTGCCAGCAGGCCCGTTGGGACATCTCAGAAGACCCAGTACTTC.

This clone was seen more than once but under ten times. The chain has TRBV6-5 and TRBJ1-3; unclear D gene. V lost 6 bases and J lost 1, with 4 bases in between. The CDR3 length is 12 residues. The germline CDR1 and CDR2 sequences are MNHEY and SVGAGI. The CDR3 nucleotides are TGTGCCAGCAGGGGGTCTGGAAACACCATATATTTT. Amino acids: CASRGSGNTIYF.

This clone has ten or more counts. CDR3 region: CAWSVTSAGGQPQHF. CDR3 nucleotides: TGTGCCTGGAGTGTAACTTCGGCAGGGGGTCAGCCCCAGCATTTT. The chain is built from TRBV30 and TRBJ1-5; the match to TRBD1 covers 7 bases. Germline CDR1 GTSNPN, CDR2 SVGIG (reference sequence). The CDR3 contains 15 residues. With 0 bases clipped from V and 6 bases from J, the junction kept 8 bases outside the gene matches. The variable domain in full, completed from reference TRBV30 and TRBJ1-5, reads SQTIHQWPATLVQPVGSPLSLECTVEGTSNPNLYWYRQAAGRGLQLLFYSVGIGQISSEVPQNLSASRPQDRQFILSSKKLLLSDSGFYLCAWSVTSAGGQPQHFGDGTRLSIL.

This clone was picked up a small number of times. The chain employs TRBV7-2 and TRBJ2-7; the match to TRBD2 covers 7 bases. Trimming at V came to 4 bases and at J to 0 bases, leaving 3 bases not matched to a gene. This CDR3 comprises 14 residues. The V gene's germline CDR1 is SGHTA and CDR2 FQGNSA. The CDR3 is CASSWGGSSYEQYF. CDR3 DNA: TGTGCCAGCAGCTGGGGGGGGAGCTCCTACGAGCAGTACTTC. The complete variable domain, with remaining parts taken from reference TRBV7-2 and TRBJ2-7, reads GAGVSQSPSNKVTEKGKDVELRCDPISGHTALYWYRQSLGQGLEFLIYFQGNSAPDKSGLPSDRFSAERTGGSVSTLTIQRTQQEDSAVYLCASSWGGSSYEQYFGPGTRLTVT.

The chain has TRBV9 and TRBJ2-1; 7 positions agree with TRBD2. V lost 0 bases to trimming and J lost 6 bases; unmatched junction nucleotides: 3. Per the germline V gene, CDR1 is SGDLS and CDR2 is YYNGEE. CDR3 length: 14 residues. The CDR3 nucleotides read TGTGCCAGCAGCGTAGGGCTAGCGGTCAATGAGCAGTTCTTC. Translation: CASSVGLAVNEQFF.

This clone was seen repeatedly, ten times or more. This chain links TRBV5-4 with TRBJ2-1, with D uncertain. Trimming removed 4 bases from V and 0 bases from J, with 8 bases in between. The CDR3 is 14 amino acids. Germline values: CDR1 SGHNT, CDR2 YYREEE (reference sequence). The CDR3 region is CASSRASSYNEQFF. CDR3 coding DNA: TGTGCCAGCAGCAGGGCTAGCTCCTACAATGAGCAGTTCTTC. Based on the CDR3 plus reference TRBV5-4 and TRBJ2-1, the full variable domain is ETGVTQSPTHLIKTRGQQVTLRCSSQSGHNTVSWYQQALGQGPQFIFQYYREEENGRGNFPPRFSGLQFPNYSSELNVNALELDDSALYLCASSRASSYNEQFFGPGTRLTVL.

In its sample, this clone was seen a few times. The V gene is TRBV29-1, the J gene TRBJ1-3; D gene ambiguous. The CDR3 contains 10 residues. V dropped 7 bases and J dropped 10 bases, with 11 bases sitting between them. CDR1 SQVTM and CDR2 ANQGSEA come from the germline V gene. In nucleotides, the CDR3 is TGCAGCGGACGAGTTGGGACCATATATTTT. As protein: CSGRVGTIYF.

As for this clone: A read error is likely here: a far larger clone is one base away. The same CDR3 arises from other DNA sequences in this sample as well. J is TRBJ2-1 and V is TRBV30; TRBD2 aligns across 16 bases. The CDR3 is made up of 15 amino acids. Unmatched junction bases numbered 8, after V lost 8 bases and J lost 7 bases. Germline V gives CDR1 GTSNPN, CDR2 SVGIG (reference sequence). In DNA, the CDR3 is TGTGCCACGGGGACTAGCGGGAGGGCCGGGAATGAGCAGTTCTTC. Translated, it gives CATGTSGRAGNEQFF.

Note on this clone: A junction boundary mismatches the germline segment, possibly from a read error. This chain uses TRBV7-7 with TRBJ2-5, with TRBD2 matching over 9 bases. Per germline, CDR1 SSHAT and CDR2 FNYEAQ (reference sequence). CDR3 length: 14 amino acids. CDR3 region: CASSLDLAGETQYF. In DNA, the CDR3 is TGTGCTAGCAGCTTGGACCTAGCGGGGGAGACCCAGTACTTC. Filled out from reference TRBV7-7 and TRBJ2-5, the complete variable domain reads GAGVSQSPRYKVTKRGQDVTLRCDPISSHATLYWYQQALGQGPEFLTYFNYEAQPDKSGLPSDRFSAERPEGSISTLTIQRTEQRDSAMYRCASSLDLAGETQYFGPGTRLLVL.

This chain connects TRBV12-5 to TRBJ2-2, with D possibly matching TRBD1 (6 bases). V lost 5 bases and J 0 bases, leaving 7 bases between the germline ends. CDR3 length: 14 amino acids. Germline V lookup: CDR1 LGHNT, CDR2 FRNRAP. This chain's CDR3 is CASGTGTNTGELFF. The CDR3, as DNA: TGTGCTAGTGGTACAGGGACGAACACCGGGGAGCTGTTTTTT.

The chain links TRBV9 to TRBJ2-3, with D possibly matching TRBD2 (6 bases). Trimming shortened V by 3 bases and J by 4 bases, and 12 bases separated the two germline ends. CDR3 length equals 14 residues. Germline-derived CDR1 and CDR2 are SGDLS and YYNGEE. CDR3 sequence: CASSETGVPDTQYF. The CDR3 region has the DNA TGTGCCAGCAGCGAAACGGGAGTCCCAGATACGCAGTATTTT.

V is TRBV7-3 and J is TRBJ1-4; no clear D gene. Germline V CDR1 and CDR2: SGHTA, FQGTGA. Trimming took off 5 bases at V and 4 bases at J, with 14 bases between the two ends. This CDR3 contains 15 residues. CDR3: CASSPSGDRNEKLFF. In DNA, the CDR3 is TGTGCCAGCAGCCCTTCAGGCGATCGTAATGAAAAACTGTTTTTT.

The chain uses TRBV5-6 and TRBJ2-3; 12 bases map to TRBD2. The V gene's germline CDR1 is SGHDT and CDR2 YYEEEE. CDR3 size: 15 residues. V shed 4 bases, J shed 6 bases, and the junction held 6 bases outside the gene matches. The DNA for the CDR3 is TGTGCCAGCAGCCTTGGACTAGCGGGACGGGATACGCAGTATTTT. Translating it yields CASSLGLAGRDTQYF. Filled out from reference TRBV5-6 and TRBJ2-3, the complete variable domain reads DAGVTQSPTHLIKTRGQQVTLRCSPKSGHDTVSWYQQALGQGPQFIFQYYEEEERQRGNFPDRFSGHQFPNYSSELNVNALLLGDSALYLCASSLGLAGRDTQYFGPGTRLTVL.

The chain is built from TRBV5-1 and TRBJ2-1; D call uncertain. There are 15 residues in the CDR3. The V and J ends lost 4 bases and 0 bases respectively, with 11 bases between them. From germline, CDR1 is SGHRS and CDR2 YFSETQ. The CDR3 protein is CASSPTSDSYNEQFF. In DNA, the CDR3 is TGCGCCAGCAGCCCTACTTCTGACTCCTACAATGAGCAGTTCTTC.

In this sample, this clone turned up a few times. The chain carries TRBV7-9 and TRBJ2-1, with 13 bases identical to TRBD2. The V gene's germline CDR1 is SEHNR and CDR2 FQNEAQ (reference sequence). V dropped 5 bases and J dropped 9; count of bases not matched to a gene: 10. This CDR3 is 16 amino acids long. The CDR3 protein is CASSPSLAGGVGEQFF. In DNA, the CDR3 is TGTGCCAGCAGCCCATCACTAGCGGGAGGGGTCGGTGAGCAGTTCTTC. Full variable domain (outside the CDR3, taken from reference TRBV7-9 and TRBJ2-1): DTGVSQNPRHKITKRGQNVTFRCDPISEHNRLYWYRQTLGQGPEFLTYFQNEAQLEKSRLLSDRFSAERPKGSFSTLEIQRTEQGDSAMYLCASSPSLAGGVGEQFFGPGTRLTVL.

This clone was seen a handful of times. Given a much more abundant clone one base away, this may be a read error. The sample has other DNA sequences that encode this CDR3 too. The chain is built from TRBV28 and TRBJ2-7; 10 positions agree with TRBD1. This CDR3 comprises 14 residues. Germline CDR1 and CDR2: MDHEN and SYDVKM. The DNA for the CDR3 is TGCGCCAGCAGTCGGACAGGGGGTACCTACGAGCAGTACTTC. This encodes CASSRTGGTYEQYF.

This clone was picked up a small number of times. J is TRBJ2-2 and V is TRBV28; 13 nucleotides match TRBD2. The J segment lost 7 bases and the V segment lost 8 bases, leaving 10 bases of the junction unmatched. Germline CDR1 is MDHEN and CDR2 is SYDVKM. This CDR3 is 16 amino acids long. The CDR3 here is CASSLLAGGLGGELFF. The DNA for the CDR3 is TGTGCCAGCTCGCTACTAGCGGGAGGGCTAGGCGGGGAGCTGTTTTTT.

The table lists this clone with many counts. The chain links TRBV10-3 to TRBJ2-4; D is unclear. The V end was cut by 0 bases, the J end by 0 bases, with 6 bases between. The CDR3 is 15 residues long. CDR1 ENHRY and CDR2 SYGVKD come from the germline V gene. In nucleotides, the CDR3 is TGTGCCATCAGTGAGTCGACGACAGCCAAAAACATTCAGTACTTC. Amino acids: CAISESTTAKNIQYF.

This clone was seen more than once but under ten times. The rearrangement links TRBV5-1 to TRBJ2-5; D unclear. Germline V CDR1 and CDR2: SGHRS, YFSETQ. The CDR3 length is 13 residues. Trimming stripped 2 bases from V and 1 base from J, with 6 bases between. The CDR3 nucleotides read TGCGCCAGCAGCTTTACGGCCCAAGAGACCCAGTACTTC. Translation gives CASSFTAQETQYF.

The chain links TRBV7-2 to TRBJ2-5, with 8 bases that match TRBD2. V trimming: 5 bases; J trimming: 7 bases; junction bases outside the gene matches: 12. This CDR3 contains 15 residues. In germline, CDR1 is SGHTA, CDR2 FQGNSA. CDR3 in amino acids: CASSTEGLVVGTQYF. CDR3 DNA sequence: TGTGCCAGCAGCACCGAGGGACTAGTGGTTGGGACCCAGTACTTC.

Here the CDR3 reads CASSARPREQYF. CDR3 sequence (DNA): TGTGCCAGCAGTGCAAGGCCCCGAGAGCAGTACTTC. The chain is built from TRBV2 and TRBJ2-7; unclear D gene. Trimming shortened V by 4 bases and J by 7 bases, and 11 bases separated the two germline ends. Per germline, CDR1 SNHLY and CDR2 FYNNEI. The CDR3 has 12 amino acids.

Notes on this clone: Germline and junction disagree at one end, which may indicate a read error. CDR3 region: CASSPTSGGSYNEQFF. The CDR3 nucleotides are TGTGCTAGCAGCCCGACTAGCGGGGGATCCTACAATGAGCAGTTCTTC. The V and J genes are TRBV7-7 and TRBJ2-1, with TRBD2 matching 12 bases. Per germline, CDR1 SSHAT and CDR2 FNYEAQ (reference sequence). The CDR3 extends over 16 amino acids.

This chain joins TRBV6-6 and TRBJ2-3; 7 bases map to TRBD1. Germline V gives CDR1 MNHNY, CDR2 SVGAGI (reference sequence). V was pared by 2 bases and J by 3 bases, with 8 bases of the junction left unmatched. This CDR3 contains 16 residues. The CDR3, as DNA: TGTGCCAGCAGTTACGCCGAAGGGGGCGGAACAGATACGCAGTATTTT. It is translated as CASSYAEGGGTDTQYF.

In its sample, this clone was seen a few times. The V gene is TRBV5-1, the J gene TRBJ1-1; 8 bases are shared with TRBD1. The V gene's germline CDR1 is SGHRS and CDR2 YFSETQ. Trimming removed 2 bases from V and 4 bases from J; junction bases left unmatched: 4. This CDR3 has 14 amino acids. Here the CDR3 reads CASSFGQGITEAFF. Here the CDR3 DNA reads TGCGCCAGCAGCTTCGGACAGGGTATCACTGAAGCTTTCTTT.

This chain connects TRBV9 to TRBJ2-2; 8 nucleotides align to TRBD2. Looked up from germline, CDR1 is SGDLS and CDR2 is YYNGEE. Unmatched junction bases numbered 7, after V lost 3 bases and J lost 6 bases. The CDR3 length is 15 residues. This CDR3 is CASSAISGTAGELFF. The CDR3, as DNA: TGTGCCAGCAGCGCGATTAGCGGGACGGCCGGGGAGCTGTTTTTT.

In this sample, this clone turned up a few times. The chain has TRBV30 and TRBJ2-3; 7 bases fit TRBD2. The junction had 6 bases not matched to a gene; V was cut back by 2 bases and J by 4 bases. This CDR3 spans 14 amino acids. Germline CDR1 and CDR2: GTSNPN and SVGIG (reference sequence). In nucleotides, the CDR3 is TGTGCCTGGAGTCGGGGGAGGGGCCCAGATACGCAGTATTTT. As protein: CAWSRGRGPDTQYF. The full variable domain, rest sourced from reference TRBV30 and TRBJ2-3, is SQTIHQWPATLVQPVGSPLSLECTVEGTSNPNLYWYRQAAGRGLQLLFYSVGIGQISSEVPQNLSASRPQDRQFILSSKKLLLSDSGFYLCAWSRGRGPDTQYFGPGTRLTVL.

The chain's CDR3 is CASSSLGQAYEQYF. In DNA, the CDR3 is TGTGCCAGCAGCTCATTGGGACAGGCTTACGAGCAGTACTTC. The chain has TRBV5-4 and TRBJ2-7, with 8 bases matching TRBD1. There are 14 residues in the CDR3. V was pared by 3 bases and J by 4 bases, with 6 bases of the junction left unmatched. The germline CDR1 and CDR2 sequences are SGHNT and YYREEE (reference sequence).

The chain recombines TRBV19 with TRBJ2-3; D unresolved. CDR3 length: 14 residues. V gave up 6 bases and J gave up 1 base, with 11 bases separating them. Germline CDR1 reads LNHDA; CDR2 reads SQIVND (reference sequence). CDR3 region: CASRAEWGTDTQYF. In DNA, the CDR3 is TGTGCCAGTAGGGCGGAGTGGGGCACAGATACGCAGTATTTT.